The clone carrying this T cell receptor (beta chain) was picked up a small number of times. The sample comes from a study of blood T cell repertoires in COVID-19. Overall study: Both acute and convalescent COVID-19 samples were obtained from the United States, Italy and Spain.

The authors' processing: Using reference gene primer amplification, nucleated cell counts were estimated. Profiled with immunoSEQ multiplex PCR; TCRdb holds only in-frame clones, not every one. V and J calls and clone size are given by that table; D and trimming were obtained from the DNA. The sample carries 350,000 to 450,000 clones, approximately 89% recorded once. The CDR3 totals 12 residues. Germline CDR1 SGHAT, CDR2 FQNNGV. V lost 2 bases and J 7 bases, leaving 7 bases between the germline ends. The V and J genes are TRBV11-2 and TRBJ2-3; TRBD1 might be the D (6 bases). The sample was peripheral blood. This clonotype was sampled from a woman in her thirties or forties with COVID-19, enrolled during active disease. CDR3 loop: CASSLQGNTQYF. The CDR3 nucleotides read TGTGCCAGCAGCTTACAGGGGAATACGCAGTATTTT.